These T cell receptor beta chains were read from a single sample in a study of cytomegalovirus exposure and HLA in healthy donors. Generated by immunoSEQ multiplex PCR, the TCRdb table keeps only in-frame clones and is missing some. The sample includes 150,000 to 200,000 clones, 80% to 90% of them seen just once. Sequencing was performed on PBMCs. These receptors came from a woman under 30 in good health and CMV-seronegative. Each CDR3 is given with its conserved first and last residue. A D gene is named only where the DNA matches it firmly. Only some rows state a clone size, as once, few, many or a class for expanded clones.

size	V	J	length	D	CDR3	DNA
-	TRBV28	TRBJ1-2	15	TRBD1	CASSTPGQGGYGYTF	TGTGCCAGCAGCACCCCGGGACAGGGAGGCTATGGCTACACCTTC
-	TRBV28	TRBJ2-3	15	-	CASSLWGPSTDTQYF	TGTGCCAGCAGTTTATGGGGGCCCAGCACAGATACGCAGTATTTT
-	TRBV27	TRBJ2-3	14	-	CASSQREDTDTQYF	TGTGCCAGCAGCCAAAGGGAGGACACAGATACGCAGTATTTT
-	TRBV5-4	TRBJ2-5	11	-	CASSFSETQYF	TGTGCCAGCAGCTTTAGTGAGACCCAGTACTTC
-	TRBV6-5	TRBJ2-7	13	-	CASRNTAGYEQYF	TGTGCCAGCAGAAACACGGCAGGCTACGAGCAGTACTTC
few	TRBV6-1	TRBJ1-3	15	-	CASSEAGRSGNTIYF	TGTGCCAGCAGTGAGGCAGGGCGATCTGGAAACACCATATATTTT
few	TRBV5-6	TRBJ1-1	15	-	CASSLVVRDGVEAFF	TGTGCCAGCAGCTTGGTCGTGAGGGATGGTGTTGAAGCTTTCTTT
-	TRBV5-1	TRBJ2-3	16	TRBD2	CASSLLAGDETDTQYF	TGCGCCAGCTCCCTCTTAGCGGGAGATGAGACAGATACGCAGTATTTT
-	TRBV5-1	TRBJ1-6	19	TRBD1	CASSFMGPGQGGDGSPLHF	TGCGCCAGCAGCTTCATGGGCCCGGGACAGGGAGGAGATGGTTCACCCCTCCACTTT
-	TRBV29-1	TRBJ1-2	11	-	CSVLWAGGYPF	TGCAGCGTTTTGTGGGCTGGGGGCTACCCCTTC
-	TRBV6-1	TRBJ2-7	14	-	CASSEGNSGYEQYF	TGTGCCAGCAGTGAAGGAAACTCGGGTTACGAGCAGTACTTC
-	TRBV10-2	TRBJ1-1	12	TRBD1	CASSKRQGEAFF	TGCGCCAGCAGTAAGAGACAGGGTGAAGCTTTCTTT
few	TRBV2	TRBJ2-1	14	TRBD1	CASREGGPLHEQFF	TGTGCCAGCAGGGAAGGGGGCCCTTTGCATGAGCAGTTCTTC
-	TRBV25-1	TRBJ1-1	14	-	CASSESEWQGEAFF	TGTGCCAGCAGTGAATCGGAATGGCAGGGTGAAGCTTTCTTT
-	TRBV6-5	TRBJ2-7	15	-	CASSPPGELSWEQYF	TGTGCCAGCAGCCCGCCGGGGGAGTTGTCGTGGGAGCAGTACTTC
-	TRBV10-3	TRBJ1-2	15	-	CAISEARSPNYGYTF	TGTGCCATCAGTGAGGCCAGGTCACCTAACTATGGCTACACCTTC
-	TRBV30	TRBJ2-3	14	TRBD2	CAWSSGGATDTQYF	TGTGCCTGGAGTAGCGGGGGGGCTACAGATACGCAGTATTTT
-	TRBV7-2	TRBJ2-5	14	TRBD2	CASSYIRGEETQYF	TGTGCCAGCAGCTATATTCGGGGGGAAGAGACCCAGTACTTC
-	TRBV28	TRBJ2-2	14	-	CASNPQGKTGELFF	TGTGCCAGCAATCCCCAGGGGAAAACCGGGGAGCTGTTTTTT
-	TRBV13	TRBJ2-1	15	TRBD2	CASSPRLAGEHEQFF	TGTGCCAGCAGCCCGCGACTAGCGGGAGAACATGAGCAGTTCTTC
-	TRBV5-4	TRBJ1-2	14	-	CASSPPGTNYGYTF	TGTGCCAGCAGCCCACCAGGAACTAACTATGGCTACACCTTC
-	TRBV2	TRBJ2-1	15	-	CASSGQGITYNEQFF	TGTGCCAGCAGTGGGCAGGGTATCACCTACAATGAGCAGTTCTTC
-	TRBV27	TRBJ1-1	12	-	CASSSRGPEAFF	TGTGCCAGCAGTTCCAGGGGACCTGAAGCTTTCTTT
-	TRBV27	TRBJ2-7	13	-	CASRRGGSYEQYF	TGTGCCAGCAGAAGGGGGGGCTCCTACGAGCAGTACTTC
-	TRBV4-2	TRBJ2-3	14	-	CASSPPIARDTQYF	TGTGCCAGCAGCCCCCCGATAGCGAGAGATACGCAGTATTTT
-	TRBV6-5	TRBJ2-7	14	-	CASSHDRSQDEQYF	TGTGCCAGCAGCCATGACAGGTCCCAGGACGAGCAGTACTTC
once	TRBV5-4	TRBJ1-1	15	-	CASSLNFRTESGAFF	TGTGCCAGCAGCTTGAACTTCCGGACAGAGTCTGGAGCTTTCTTT
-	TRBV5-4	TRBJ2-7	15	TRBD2	CASSLGLAGAYEQYF	TGTGCCAGCAGCTTAGGGCTAGCGGGAGCCTACGAGCAGTACTTC
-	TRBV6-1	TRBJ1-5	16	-	CASSELDRFFNQPQHF	TGTGCCAGCAGTGAACTTGACAGGTTTTTTAATCAGCCCCAGCATTTT
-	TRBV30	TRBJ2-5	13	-	CAWSQGLQETQYF	TGTGCCTGGAGCCAGGGCCTCCAAGAGACCCAGTACTTC
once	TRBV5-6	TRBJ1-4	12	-	CASSLLGEKLFF	TGTGCCAGCAGCTTGCTCGGTGAAAAACTGTTTTTT
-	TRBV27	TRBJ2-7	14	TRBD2	CASSGSGSGYEQYF	TGTGCCAGCAGCGGTAGCGGGAGCGGTTACGAGCAGTACTTC
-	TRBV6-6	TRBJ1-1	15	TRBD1	CASRLRQGASTEAFF	TGTGCCAGCAGATTGCGCCAGGGGGCAAGCACTGAAGCTTTCTTT
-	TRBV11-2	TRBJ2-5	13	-	CASSSGHKETQYF	TGTGCCAGCAGCTCGGGACACAAAGAGACCCAGTACTTC
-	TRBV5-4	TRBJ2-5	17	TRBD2	CASSSGLAGGQQETQYF	TGTGCCAGCAGTTCAGGACTAGCGGGGGGCCAACAAGAGACCCAGTACTTC